This TCR beta chain was observed in a study of T cell responses to AZD1222 COVID-19 vaccine. Study summary: Analyses pooled second doses at about 4 or about 12 weeks. Study observations and caveats: Just a handful of people given AZD1222 tested seropositive at baseline. Repertoire sampling occurred only after the peak T cell response.

Only in-frame clones appear in the TCRdb table, and some are missing; sequencing was by immunoSEQ multiplex PCR. The sample consists of some 140,000 clones, roughly 90% of them appearing once. The CDR3 has 12 residues. Looked up from germline, CDR1 is SGHKS and CDR2 is YYEKEE (reference sequence). Trimming took 0 bases from V and 6 from J, leaving 7 bases between them. In this sample, this clone turned up a few times. Its matching antigen is unknown. The material was peripheral blood, obtained on day 0 of AZD1222 vaccination. The TCR sequence derives from an adult in good health. This sequence joins TRBV5-5 and TRBJ2-7; the D gene is possibly TRBD1 (6 bases). CDR3 nucleotide sequence: TGTGCCAGCAGCTTGGAAGGGGGCGAGCAGTACTTC. Protein sequence: CASSLEGGEQYF.